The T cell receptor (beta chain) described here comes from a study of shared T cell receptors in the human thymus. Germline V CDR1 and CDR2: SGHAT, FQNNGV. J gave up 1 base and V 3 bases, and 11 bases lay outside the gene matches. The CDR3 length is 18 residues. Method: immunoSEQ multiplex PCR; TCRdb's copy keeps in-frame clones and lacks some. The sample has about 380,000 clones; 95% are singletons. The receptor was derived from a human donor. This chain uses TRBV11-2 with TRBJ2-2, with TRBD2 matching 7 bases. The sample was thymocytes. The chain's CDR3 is CASSLGRLADKNTGELFF. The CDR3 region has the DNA TGTGCCAGCAGCTTGGGTCGGCTAGCGGACAAGAACACCGGGGAGCTGTTTTTT.